The clone carrying this T cell receptor (beta chain) has just a few counts. Primers for the PCR totalled 60 Vbeta and 13 Jbeta. The assay was immunoSEQ multiplex PCR, and TCRdb's table has in-frame clones only and misses some. Of some 140,000 clones in the sample, about 61% were seen once. This sample is drawn from a study of cytomegalovirus exposure and HLA in healthy donors. The germline V gene has CDR1 SGHAT and CDR2 FQNNGV. This CDR3 region has 14 residues. V was clipped by 5 bases and J by 0 bases, with 11 bases between them. The sequence was obtained from a woman in her thirties or forties in good health and CMV-seronegative. The V call is TRBV11-2, the J call TRBJ2-7; D is uncertain. Source material: PBMCs. In DNA, the CDR3 is TGTGCCAGCAGCCCCAACTATGGCTCCTACGAGCAGTACTTC. It yields the protein CASSPNYGSYEQYF.